This T cell receptor beta chain is drawn from a study of control samples from healthy donors and cancer patients. Profiling relied on immunoSEQ multiplex PCR, and the TCRdb table lists in-frame clones only, not all of them. The table includes 150,000 to 180,000 clones, approximately 94% detected once. This CDR3 is 16 amino acids long. Germline CDR1 SGHKS, CDR2 YYEKEE (reference sequence). The V and J ends lost 0 bases and 7 bases respectively, with 19 bases between them. The sample taken for sequencing was blood. This clonotype originated in a middle-aged man in good health. The genes are TRBV5-5 and TRBJ1-2; D gene unclear. CDR3 sequence (DNA): TGTGCCAGCAGCTTGGGAACAACAACTCCTACCGTTGGCTACACCTTC. This sequence encodes CASSLGTTTPTVGYTF.